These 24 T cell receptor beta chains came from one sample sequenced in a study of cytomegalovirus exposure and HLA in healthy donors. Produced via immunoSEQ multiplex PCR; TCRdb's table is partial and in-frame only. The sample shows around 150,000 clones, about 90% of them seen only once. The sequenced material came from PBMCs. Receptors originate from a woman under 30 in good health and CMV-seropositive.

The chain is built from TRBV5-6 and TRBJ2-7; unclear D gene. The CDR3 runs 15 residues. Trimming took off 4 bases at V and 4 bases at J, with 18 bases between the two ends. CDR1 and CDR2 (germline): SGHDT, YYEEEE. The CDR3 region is CASSPGPLLAYEQYF. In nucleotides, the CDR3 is TGTGCCAGCAGCCCTGGGCCCCTTCTCGCTTACGAGCAGTACTTC.

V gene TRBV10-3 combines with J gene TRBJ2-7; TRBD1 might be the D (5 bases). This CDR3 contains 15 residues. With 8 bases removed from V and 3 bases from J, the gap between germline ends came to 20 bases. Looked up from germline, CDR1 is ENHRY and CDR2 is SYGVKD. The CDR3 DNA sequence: TGTGCCATCGAGAATCCGACAGTCTCCAACTACGAGCAGTACTTC. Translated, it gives CAIENPTVSNYEQYF.

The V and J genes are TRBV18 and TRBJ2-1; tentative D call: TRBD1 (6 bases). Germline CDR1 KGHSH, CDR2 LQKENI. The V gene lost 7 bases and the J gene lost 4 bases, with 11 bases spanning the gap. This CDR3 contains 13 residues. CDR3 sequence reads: CASCAGTYNEQFF. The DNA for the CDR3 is TGTGCCAGCTGTGCCGGGACATACAATGAGCAGTTCTTC.

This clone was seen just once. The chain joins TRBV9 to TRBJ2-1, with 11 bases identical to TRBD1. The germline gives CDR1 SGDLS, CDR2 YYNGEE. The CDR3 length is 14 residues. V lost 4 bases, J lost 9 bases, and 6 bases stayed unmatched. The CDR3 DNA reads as TGTGCCAGCAGCTTTGGACAGGGGGCGTTTGAGCAGTTCTTC. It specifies CASSFGQGAFEQFF.

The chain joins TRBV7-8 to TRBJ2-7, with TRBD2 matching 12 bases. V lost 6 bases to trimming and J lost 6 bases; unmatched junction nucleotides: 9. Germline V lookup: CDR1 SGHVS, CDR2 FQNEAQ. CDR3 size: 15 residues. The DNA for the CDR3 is TGTGCCAGCAGTTCCCCCCAGGGACTAGCGGGCGAGCAGTACTTC. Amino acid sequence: CASSSPQGLAGEQYF. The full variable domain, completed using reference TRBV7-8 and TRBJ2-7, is GAGVSQSPRYKVAKRGQDVALRCDPISGHVSLFWYQQALGQGPEFLTYFQNEAQLDKSGLPSDRFFAERPEGSVSTLKIQRTQQEDSAVYLCASSSPQGLAGEQYFGPGTRLTVT.

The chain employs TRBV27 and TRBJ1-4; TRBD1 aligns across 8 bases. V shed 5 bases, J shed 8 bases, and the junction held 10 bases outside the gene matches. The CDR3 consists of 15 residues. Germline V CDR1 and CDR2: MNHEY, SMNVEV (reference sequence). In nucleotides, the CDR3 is TGTGCCAGCAGTAAGGGATACAGGGGGAGGGAAAAACTGTTTTTT. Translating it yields CASSKGYRGREKLFF.

CDR3 sequence: CASSQLAGGPYEQYF. Written as DNA, the CDR3 is TGTGCCAGCAGCCAACTAGCGGGGGGGCCGTACGAGCAGTACTTC. The rearrangement uses TRBV5-4 and TRBJ2-7, with TRBD2 matching 13 bases. Germline assignment: CDR1 SGHNT and CDR2 YYREEE (reference sequence). The CDR3 contains 15 residues. The trim removed 4 bases at V and 4 bases at J, leaving 5 bases unmatched.

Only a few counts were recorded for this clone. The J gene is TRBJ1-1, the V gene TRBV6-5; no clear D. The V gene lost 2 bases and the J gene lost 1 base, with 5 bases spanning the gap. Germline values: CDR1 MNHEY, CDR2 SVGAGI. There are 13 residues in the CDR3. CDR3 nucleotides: TGTGCCAGCAGTTACGCAGAGAACACTGAAGCTTTCTTT. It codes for CASSYAENTEAFF.

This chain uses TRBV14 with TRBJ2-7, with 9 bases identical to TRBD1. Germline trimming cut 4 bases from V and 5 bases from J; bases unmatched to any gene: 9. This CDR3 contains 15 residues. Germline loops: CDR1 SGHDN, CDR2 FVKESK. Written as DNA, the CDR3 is TGTGCCAGCAGCCTAACAGGGGGCGCGCCCCACGAGCAGTACTTC. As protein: CASSLTGGAPHEQYF.

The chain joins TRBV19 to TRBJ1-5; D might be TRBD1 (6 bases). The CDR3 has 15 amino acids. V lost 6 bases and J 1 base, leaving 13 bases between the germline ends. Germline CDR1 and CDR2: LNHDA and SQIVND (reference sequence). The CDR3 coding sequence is TGTGCCAGTAGGCAGGGGTTGAACAGCAATCAGCCCCAGCATTTT. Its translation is CASRQGLNSNQPQHF.

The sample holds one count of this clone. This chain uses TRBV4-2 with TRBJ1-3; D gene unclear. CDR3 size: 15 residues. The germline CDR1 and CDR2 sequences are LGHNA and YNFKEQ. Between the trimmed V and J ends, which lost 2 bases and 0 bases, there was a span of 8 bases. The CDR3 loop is CASSQPGISGNTIYF. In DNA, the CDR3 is TGTGCCAGCAGCCAACCCGGGATCTCTGGAAACACCATATATTTT.

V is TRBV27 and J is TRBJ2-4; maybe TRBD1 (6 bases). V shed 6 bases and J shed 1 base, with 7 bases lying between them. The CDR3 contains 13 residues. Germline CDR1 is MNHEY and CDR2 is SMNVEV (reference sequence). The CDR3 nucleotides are TGTGCCAGCAGGGGGGCCGCCAAAAACATTCAGTACTTC. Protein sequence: CASRGAAKNIQYF.

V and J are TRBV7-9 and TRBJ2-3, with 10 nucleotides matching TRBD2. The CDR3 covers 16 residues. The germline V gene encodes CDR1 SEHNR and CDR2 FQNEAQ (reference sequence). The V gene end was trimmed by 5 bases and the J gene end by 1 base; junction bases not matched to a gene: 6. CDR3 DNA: TGTGCCAGCAGCCTCGTCCTAGCGGGAGGCACAGATACGCAGTATTTT. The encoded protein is CASSLVLAGGTDTQYF. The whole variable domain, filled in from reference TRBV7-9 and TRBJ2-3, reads DTGVSQNPRHKITKRGQNVTFRCDPISEHNRLYWYRQTLGQGPEFLTYFQNEAQLEKSRLLSDRFSAERPKGSFSTLEIQRTEQGDSAMYLCASSLVLAGGTDTQYFGPGTRLTVL.

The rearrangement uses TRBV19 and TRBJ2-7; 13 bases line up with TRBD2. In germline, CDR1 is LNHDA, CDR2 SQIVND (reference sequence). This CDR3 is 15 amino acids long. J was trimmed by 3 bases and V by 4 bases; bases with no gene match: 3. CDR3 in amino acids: CASSNGLAGVYEQYF. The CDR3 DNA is TGTGCCAGTAGTAATGGACTAGCGGGGGTCTACGAGCAGTACTTC.

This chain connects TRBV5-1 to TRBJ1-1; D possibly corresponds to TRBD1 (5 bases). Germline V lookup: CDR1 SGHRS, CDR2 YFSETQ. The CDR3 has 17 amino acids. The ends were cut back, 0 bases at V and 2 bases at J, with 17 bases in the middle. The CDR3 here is CASSLAAGGAGNTEAFF. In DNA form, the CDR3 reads TGCGCCAGCAGCTTGGCGGCCGGCGGGGCCGGCAACACTGAAGCTTTCTTT.

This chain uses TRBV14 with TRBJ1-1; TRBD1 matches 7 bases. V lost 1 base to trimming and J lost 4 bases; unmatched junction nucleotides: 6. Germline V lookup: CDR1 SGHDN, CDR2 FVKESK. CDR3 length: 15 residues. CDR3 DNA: TGTGCCAGCAGCCAAGCGACAGGGATGAGCACTGAAGCTTTCTTT. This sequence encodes CASSQATGMSTEAFF. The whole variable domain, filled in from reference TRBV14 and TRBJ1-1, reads EAGVTQFPSHSVIEKGQTVTLRCDPISGHDNLYWYRRVMGKEIKFLLHFVKESKQDESGMPNNRFLAERTGGTYSTLKVQPAELEDSGVYFCASSQATGMSTEAFFGQGTRLTVV.

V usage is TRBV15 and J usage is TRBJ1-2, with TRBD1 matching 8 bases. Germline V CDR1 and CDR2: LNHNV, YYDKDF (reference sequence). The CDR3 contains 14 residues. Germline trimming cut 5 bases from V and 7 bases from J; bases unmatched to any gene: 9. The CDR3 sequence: CATSSDRGAGGYTF. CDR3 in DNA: TGTGCCACCAGCTCCGACAGGGGAGCTGGTGGCTACACCTTC.

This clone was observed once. The CDR3 reads CASRKGGYSIGELFF. CDR3 bases: TGTGCCAGCAGGAAAGGGGGCTATTCTATCGGGGAGCTGTTTTTT. This chain links TRBV6-5 with TRBJ2-2, with 7 bases lining up with TRBD1. This CDR3 spans 15 amino acids. The trim removed 6 bases at V and 7 bases at J, leaving 11 bases unmatched. The germline V gene encodes CDR1 MNHEY and CDR2 SVGAGI.

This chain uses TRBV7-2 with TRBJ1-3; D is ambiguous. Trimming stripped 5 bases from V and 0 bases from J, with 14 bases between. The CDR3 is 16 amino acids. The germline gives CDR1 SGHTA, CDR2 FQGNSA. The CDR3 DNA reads TGTGCCAGCAGCCCTCGGCGGGTCGACTCTGGAAACACCATATATTTT. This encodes CASSPRRVDSGNTIYF. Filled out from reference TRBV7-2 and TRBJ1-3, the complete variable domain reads GAGVSQSPSNKVTEKGKDVELRCDPISGHTALYWYRQSLGQGLEFLIYFQGNSAPDKSGLPSDRFSAERTGGSVSTLTIQRTQQEDSAVYLCASSPRRVDSGNTIYFGEGSWLTVV.

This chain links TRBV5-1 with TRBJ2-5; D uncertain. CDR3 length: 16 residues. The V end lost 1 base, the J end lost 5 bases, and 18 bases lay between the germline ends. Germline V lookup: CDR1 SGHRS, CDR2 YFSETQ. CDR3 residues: CASSLKAGDLTETQYF. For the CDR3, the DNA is TGCGCCAGCAGCTTGAAGGCAGGCGATCTTACGGAGACCCAGTACTTC. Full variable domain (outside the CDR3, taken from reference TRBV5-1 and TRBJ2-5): KAGVTQTPRYLIKTRGQQVTLSCSPISGHRSVSWYQQTPGQGLQFLFEYFSETQRNKGNFPGRFSGRQFSNSRSEMNVSTLELGDSALYLCASSLKAGDLTETQYFGPGTRLLVL.

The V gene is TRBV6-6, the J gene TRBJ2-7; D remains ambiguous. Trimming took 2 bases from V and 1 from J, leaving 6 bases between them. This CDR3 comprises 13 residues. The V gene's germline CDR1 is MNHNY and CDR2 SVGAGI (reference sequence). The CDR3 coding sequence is TGTGCCAGCAGTTACGGCCAATCCTACGAGCAGTACTTC. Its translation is CASSYGQSYEQYF.

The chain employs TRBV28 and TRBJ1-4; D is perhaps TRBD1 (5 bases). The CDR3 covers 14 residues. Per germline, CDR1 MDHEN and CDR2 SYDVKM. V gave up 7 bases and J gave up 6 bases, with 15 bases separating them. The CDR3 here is CASNIRGVDEKLFF. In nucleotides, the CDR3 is TGTGCCAGCAACATTCGGGGGGTGGATGAAAAACTGTTTTTT.

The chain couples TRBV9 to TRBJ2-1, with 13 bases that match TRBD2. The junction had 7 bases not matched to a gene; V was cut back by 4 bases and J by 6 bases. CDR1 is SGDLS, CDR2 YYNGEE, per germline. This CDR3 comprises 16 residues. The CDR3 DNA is TGTGCCAGCAGCCCCTGGACTAGCGGGAGCGGCAATGAGCAGTTCTTC. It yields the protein CASSPWTSGSGNEQFF.

The CDR3 DNA sequence: TGTGCCAGCTCACCACCCTCGTGGACACAAACCCTTCTCTCTGGAAACACCATATATTTT. Its protein is CASSPPSWTQTLLSGNTIYF. The chain has TRBV18 and TRBJ1-3; D is perhaps TRBD1 (5 bases). Trimming pared 0 bases from V and 0 bases from J, leaving 21 bases between. Germline V gives CDR1 KGHSH, CDR2 LQKENI. This CDR3 is built from 20 residues.